The T cell receptor beta chain under discussion was sequenced for a study of T cell responses to AZD1222 COVID-19 vaccine. Sequenced by immunoSEQ multiplex PCR; TCRdb stores in-frame clones only, minus some. The repertoire holds 150,000 to 200,000 clones, 88% seen once, with more than 25% in the top ten. With respect to this clone: Its antigen is undetermined.

V dropped 5 bases and J dropped 9; count of bases not matched to a gene: 10. Germline CDR1 reads KGHSH; CDR2 reads LQKENI. The CDR3 covers 15 residues. Overall study findings and caveats: The CD4 TCRs associated with vaccination extended across spike and predominated at 160-218 and 743-854. Spike-specific TCR breadth and depth were elevated following two AZD1222 doses.

Sequenced material: peripheral blood, taken 28 days after the second AZD1222 dose. The chain couples TRBV18 to TRBJ1-6; 7 positions agree with TRBD1. This sequence originates from an adult who received the AZD1222 COVID-19 vaccine. The CDR3 sequence is CASSYPGQFGSPLHF. In DNA, the CDR3 is TGTGCCAGCTCATATCCGGGACAGTTCGGTTCACCCCTCCACTTT.